This entry lists 2 T cell receptor beta chains sequenced from one sample in a study of shared T cell receptors in the human thymus. Sequencing used immunoSEQ multiplex PCR; TCRdb keeps in-frame clones, though not all of them. The sample consists of some 640,000 clones, 80% to 90% of them appearing once. These data were also reused for a study on human thymus T cells.

Sequenced material: thymocytes. The origin of the receptors is a boy under two years old with a congenital heart defect.

V gene TRBV28 combines with J gene TRBJ1-5; D unresolved. This CDR3 contains 16 residues. Germline values: CDR1 MDHEN, CDR2 SYDVKM. With 3 bases removed from V and 0 bases from J, the gap between germline ends came to 12 bases. The CDR3 reads CASSFRRSYSNQPQHF. CDR3 DNA: TGTGCCAGCAGTTTCCGCCGGAGTTATAGCAATCAGCCCCAGCATTTT.

This rearrangement joins TRBV2 to TRBJ1-4, with D possibly TRBD1 on 5 matching bases. Trimming removed 3 bases from V and 1 base from J, with 12 bases in between. The CDR3 runs to 16 residues. Germline V gene lookup returns CDR1 SNHLY and CDR2 FYNNEI. CDR3 in amino acids: CASSDGASQTNEKLFF. As DNA, the CDR3 is TGTGCCAGCAGTGATGGGGCCTCACAAACTAATGAAAAACTGTTTTTT.